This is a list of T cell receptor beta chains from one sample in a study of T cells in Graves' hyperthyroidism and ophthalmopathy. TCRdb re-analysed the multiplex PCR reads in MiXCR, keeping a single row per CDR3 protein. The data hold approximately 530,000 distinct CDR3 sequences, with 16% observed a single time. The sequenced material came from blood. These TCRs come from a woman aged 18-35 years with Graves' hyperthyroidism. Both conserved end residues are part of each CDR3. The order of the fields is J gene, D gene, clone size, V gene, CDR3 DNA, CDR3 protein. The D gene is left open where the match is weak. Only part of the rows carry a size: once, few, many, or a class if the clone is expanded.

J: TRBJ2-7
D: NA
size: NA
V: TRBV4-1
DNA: TGCGCCAGCAGCCAAAGGTTGGGGGCTTCCCCCCTCGAGCAGTACTTC
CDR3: CASSQRLGASPLEQYF

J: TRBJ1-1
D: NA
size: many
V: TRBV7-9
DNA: TGTGCCAGCAGGGGACGAGCGACAGGGAACACTGAAGCTTTCTTT
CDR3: CASRGRATGNTEAFF

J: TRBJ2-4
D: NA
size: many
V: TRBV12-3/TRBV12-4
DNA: TGTGCCAGCAGTCCCGGGCCCCCGCGGGACATTCAGTACTTC
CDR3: CASSPGPPRDIQYF

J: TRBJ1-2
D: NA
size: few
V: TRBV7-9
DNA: TGTGCCAGCAGCCCTCTGGGGGGCGGCTACACCTTC
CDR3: CASSPLGGGYTF

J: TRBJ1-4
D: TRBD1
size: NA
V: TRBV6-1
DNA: TGTGCCAGCAGTATGGACAGGGTTAATGAAAAACTGTTTTTT
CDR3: CASSMDRVNEKLFF

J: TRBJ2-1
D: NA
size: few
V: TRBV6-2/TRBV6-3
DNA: TGTGCCAGCAAGGAGGTCATCTACAATGAGCAGTTCTTC
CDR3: CASKEVIYNEQFF

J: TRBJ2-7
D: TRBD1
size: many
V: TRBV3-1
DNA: TGTGCCAGCAGCCTTCACAGGGACAGCGGGCAGTACTTC
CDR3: CASSLHRDSGQYF

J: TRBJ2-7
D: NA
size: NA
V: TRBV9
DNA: TGTGCCAGCAGCGTAGGGGGGACGGGCGCCTACGAGCAGTACTTC
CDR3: CASSVGGTGAYEQYF

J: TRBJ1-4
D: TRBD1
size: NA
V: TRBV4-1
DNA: TGCGCCAGCAGCCCCAGGGGGCGAGTTGAAAAACTGTTTTTT
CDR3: CASSPRGRVEKLFF

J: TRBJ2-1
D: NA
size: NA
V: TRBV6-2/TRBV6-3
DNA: TGTGCCAGCAGCTTAGACTCCGGCGGGCAGTTCTTC
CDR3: CASSLDSGGQFF

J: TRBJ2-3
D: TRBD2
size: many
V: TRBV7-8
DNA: TGTGCCAGCAGCTTAAGAAGCGGGGGGGCACAAGATACGCAGTATTTT
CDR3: CASSLRSGGAQDTQYF

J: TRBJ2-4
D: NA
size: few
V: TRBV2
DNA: TGTGCCAGCAGAGGGGTAGCCAAAAACATTCAGTACTTC
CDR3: CASRGVAKNIQYF

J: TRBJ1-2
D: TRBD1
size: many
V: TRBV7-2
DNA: TGTGCCAGCAGGAAGACAGGGTCGGGCTATGGCTACACCTTC
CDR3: CASRKTGSGYGYTF

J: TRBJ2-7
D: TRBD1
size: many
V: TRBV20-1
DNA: TGCAGTGCTAGAGAGGACAGGGGAACCTACGAGCAGTACTTC
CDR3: CSAREDRGTYEQYF

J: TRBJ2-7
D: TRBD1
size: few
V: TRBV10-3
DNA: TGTGCCATCAGTGAATCGGGACAGTTCTCCTACGAGCAGTACTTC
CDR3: CAISESGQFSYEQYF

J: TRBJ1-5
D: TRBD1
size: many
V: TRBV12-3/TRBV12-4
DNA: TGTGCCAGCAGTTGGTCAGGGGGCTTGGACAATCAGCCCCAGCATTTT
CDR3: CASSWSGGLDNQPQHF

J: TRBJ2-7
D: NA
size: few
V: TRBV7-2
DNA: TGTGCCAGCAGCTTAGTCCCGACAGGAGGTTCCTTAACCTACGAGCAGTACTTC
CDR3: CASSLVPTGGSLTYEQYF

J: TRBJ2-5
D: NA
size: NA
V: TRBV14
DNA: TGTGCCAGCAGCCTTCCGGGAATGATGGAGACCCAGTACTTC
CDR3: CASSLPGMMETQYF

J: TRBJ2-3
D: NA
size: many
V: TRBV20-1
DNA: TGCAGTGCTAGTAGCGGAAGCACAGATACGCAGTATTTT
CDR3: CSASSGSTDTQYF

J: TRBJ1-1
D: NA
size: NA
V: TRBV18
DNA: TGTGCCAGCTCACCAGAGAGAGGAATTGGGGCTGAAGCTTTCTTT
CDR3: CASSPERGIGAEAFF

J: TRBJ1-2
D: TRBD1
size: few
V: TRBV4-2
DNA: TGTGCCAGCAGCCAAGATCGTGCGGGACAGGGCTATTCTGGCTACACCTTC
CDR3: CASSQDRAGQGYSGYTF

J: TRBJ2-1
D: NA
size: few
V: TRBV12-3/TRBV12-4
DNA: TGTGCCAGCAGTTTCCGGGCGGAAGTTTACAATGAGCGGCTCTTC
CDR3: CASSFRAEVYNERLF